The 15 T cell receptor beta chains below all came from one sample that was sequenced in a study of post-analysis software for immune sequencing data. Study-wide points: Higher frequency in patients than in controls was seen for roughly five TRBV segments, with TRBV5-6, TRBV5-1 and TRBV20-1 among them.

Unique molecular identifiers tagged the TCR beta cDNA libraries. TCRdb redid the calling of the PCR reads with MiXCR, one entry per CDR3 protein. The sample has approximately 400,000 distinct CDR3 sequences, less than 35% seen once. These receptors lack a known antigen. Sequencing used blood. All receptors come from a girl between 10 and 17 years old with multiple sclerosis.

This clonotype was seen only a few times. The chain joins TRBV3-1 to TRBJ2-3, with D perhaps matching TRBD2 (6 bases). V lost 0 bases and J 3 bases, leaving 13 bases between the germline ends. The CDR3 runs to 16 residues. In germline, CDR1 is LGHDT, CDR2 YNNKEL (reference sequence). The DNA of the CDR3 is TGTGCCAGCAGCCAAGATTGGGCTAGCGCAACAGATACGCAGTATTTT. Its translation: CASSQDWASATDTQYF.

This rearrangement joins TRBV6-1 to TRBJ2-3, with 10 bases that match TRBD2. The CDR3 contains 15 residues. The germline CDR1 and CDR2 sequences are MNHNS and SASEGT. The V gene end was trimmed by 6 bases and the J gene end by 2 bases; junction bases not matched to a gene: 5. CDR3 in amino acids: CASSPLAGDTDTQYF. The CDR3, as DNA: TGTGCCAGCAGCCCGCTAGCGGGGGACACAGATACGCAGTATTTT.

This clonotype was seen more than once but under ten times. This chain uses TRBV6-5 with TRBJ1-1; D ambiguous. CDR1 is MNHEY and CDR2 is SVGAGI in the germline V gene. The ends were cut back, 4 bases at V and 4 bases at J, with 16 bases in the middle. There are 15 residues in the CDR3. The CDR3 nucleotides are TGTGCCAGCAGTTGCGATAGGGTTCGCGGCACTGAAGCTTTCTTT. Residues: CASSCDRVRGTEAFF.

Details on this clonotype: The junction departs from the called germline gene at one end, perhaps through a read error. The V call is TRBV7-2, the J call TRBJ2-7, with 8 bases aligning to TRBD1. The CDR3 totals 14 residues. CDR1 and CDR2 (germline): SGHTA, FQGNSA. The CDR3: CAGSHDRGEYEQYF. CDR3 DNA sequence: TGTGCCGGCAGCCACGACAGGGGAGAATACGAGCAGTACTTC.

The genes are TRBV28 and TRBJ2-1; 9 bases are shared with TRBD1. Trimming took 6 bases from V and 8 from J; bases not matched to a gene: 11. Germline assignment: CDR1 MDHEN and CDR2 SYDVKM. This CDR3 region has 15 residues. The CDR3 DNA sequence: TGTGCCAGCAGAGCCGGACAGGGGACTAACGATGAGCAGTTCTTC. This gives the protein CASRAGQGTNDEQFF.

V is TRBV5-1 and J is TRBJ1-1, with TRBD1 matching over 11 bases. Germline values: CDR1 SGHRS, CDR2 YFSETQ. The CDR3 runs 14 residues. V lost 4 bases, J lost 5 bases, and 4 bases stayed unmatched. Written as DNA, the CDR3 is TGCGCCAGCAGCGACGGACAGGGGGCAACTGAAGCTTTCTTT. It yields the protein CASSDGQGATEAFF. Combining the CDR3 with reference TRBV5-1 and TRBJ1-1 gives the whole variable domain KAGVTQTPRYLIKTRGQQVTLSCSPISGHRSVSWYQQTPGQGLQFLFEYFSETQRNKGNFPGRFSGRQFSNSRSEMNVSTLELGDSALYLCASSDGQGATEAFFGQGTRLTVV.

V is TRBV27 and J is TRBJ2-7; maybe TRBD2 (6 bases). CDR3 length: 13 amino acids. V lost 5 bases to trimming and J lost 5 bases, with 13 bases between them. CDR1 is MNHEY and CDR2 is SMNVEV in the germline V gene (reference sequence). CDR3 nucleotides: TGTGCCAGCAGTCCGGGGGTAGTCCACGAGCAGTACTTC. Its translation: CASSPGVVHEQYF.

This clonotype was recorded a few times. The J gene is TRBJ2-3, the V gene TRBV12-3 or TRBV12-4, with D hard to call. The CDR3 has 15 amino acids. Between the trimmed V and J ends, which lost 10 bases and 1 base, there was a span of 18 bases. This CDR3 reads CAIADPALGTDTQYF. The CDR3 nucleotides are TGTGCCATCGCCGACCCTGCACTGGGCACAGATACGCAGTATTTT.

The V call is TRBV20-1, the J call TRBJ2-4; TRBD2 might be the D (7 bases). The CDR3 sequence is 11 residues long. V was pared by 1 base and J by 16 bases, with 14 bases between. The germline CDR1 and CDR2 sequences are DFQATT and SNEGSKA (reference sequence). The CDR3 region is CSARVRGGLYF. Written as DNA, the CDR3 is TGCAGTGCTAGAGTGAGGGGGGGACTCTACTTC.

This clonotype has a handful of counts. The genes are TRBV7-2 and TRBJ2-5; perhaps D is TRBD1 or TRBD2 (5 bases each). Germline CDR1 reads SGHTA; CDR2 reads FQGNSA. CDR3 size: 12 residues. The V and J ends lost 6 bases and 7 bases respectively, with 12 bases between them. The CDR3 loop reads CASSRDLGTQYF. As DNA, the CDR3 is TGTGCCAGCAGTCGGGACCTGGGGACCCAGTACTTC.

This clonotype was counted only a few times. The junction departs from the called germline gene at one end, perhaps through a read error. The chain joins TRBV5-6 to TRBJ1-2; D unresolved. This CDR3 contains 15 residues. Germline CDR1 and CDR2: SGHDT and YYEEEE. In DNA form, the CDR3 reads TGTGCCGGCAGTCCCGGGCCCTTAAGCCCCTATGGCTACACCTTC. Its protein is CAGSPGPLSPYGYTF.

CDR3 in amino acids: CASSPPSAGGAGNEQFF. CDR3 in DNA: TGTGCCAGCAGCCCCCCCTCAGCGGGGGGGGCGGGGAATGAGCAGTTCTTC. V and J are TRBV7-9 and TRBJ2-1, with TRBD2 matching over 10 bases. The V segment lost 5 bases and the J segment 7 bases; nucleotides outside the gene matches: 14. The germline gives CDR1 SEHNR, CDR2 FQNEAQ (reference sequence). The CDR3 length is 17 residues.

The gene calls are TRBV7-9 and TRBJ2-2, with TRBD1 as a possible D gene (6 bases). Germline lookup yields CDR1 SEHNR and CDR2 FQNEAQ (reference sequence). This CDR3 contains 20 residues. V lost 7 bases, J lost 0 bases, and 27 bases lay in between. The CDR3 DNA sequence: TGTGCCAGCACCTACACCCTGGGCAGGGGTACACGATCGAACACCGGGGAGCTGTTTTTT. Its protein product is CASTYTLGRGTRSNTGELFF.

This clonotype has a handful of counts. The chain is built from TRBV10-3 and TRBJ2-3; 7 bases align to TRBD2. The V gene end was trimmed by 10 bases and the J gene end by 4 bases; junction bases not matched to a gene: 8. Germline CDR1 and CDR2: ENHRY and SYGVKD. This CDR3 region has 13 residues. CDR3 residues: CATGLESADTQYF. DNA for the CDR3: TGTGCCACAGGACTAGAGTCAGCAGATACGCAGTATTTT.

CDR3 residues: CASSLLDRGPNEQFF. The CDR3 DNA is TGTGCCAGCAGCTTGCTGGACAGGGGCCCCAATGAGCAGTTCTTC. The rearrangement links TRBV5-6 to TRBJ2-1; 9 bases align to TRBD1. The V gene end was trimmed by 1 base and the J gene end by 6 bases; junction bases not matched to a gene: 5. Germline CDR1 SGHDT, CDR2 YYEEEE. This CDR3 contains 15 residues. Combining the CDR3 with reference TRBV5-6 and TRBJ2-1 gives the whole variable domain DAGVTQSPTHLIKTRGQQVTLRCSPKSGHDTVSWYQQALGQGPQFIFQYYEEEERQRGNFPDRFSGHQFPNYSSELNVNALLLGDSALYLCASSLLDRGPNEQFFGPGTRLTVL.